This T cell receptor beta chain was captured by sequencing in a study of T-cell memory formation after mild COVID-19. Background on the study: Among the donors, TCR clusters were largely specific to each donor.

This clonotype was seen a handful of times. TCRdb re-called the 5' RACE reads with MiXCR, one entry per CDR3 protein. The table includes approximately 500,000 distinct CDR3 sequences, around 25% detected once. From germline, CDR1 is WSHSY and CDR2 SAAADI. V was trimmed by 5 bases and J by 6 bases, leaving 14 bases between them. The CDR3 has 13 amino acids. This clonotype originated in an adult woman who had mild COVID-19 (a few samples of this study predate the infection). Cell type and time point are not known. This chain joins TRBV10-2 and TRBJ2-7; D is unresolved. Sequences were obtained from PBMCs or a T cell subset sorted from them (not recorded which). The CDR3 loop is CASSPGLGLEQYF. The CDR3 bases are TGCGCCAGCAGTCCGGGCCTGGGCCTCGAGCAGTACTTC.